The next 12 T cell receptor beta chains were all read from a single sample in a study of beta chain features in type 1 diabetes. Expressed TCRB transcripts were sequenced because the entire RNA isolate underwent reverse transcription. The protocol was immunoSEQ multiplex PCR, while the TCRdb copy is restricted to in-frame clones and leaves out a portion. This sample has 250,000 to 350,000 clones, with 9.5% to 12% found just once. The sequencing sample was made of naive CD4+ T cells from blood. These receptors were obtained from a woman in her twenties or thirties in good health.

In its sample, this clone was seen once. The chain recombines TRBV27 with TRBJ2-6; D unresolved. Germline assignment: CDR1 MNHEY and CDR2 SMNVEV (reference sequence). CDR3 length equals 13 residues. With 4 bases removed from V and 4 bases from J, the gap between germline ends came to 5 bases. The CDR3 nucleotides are TGTGCCAGCAGTTGGGCCGGGGCCAACGTCCTGACTTTC. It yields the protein CASSWAGANVLTF.

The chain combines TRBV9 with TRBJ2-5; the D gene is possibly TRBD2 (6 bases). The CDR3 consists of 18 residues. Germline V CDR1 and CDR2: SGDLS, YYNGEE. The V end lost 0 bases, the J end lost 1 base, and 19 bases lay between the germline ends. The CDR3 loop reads CASSVGRLRRGFQETQYF. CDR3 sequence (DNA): TGTGCCAGCAGCGTAGGGCGCCTGCGGAGGGGCTTCCAAGAGACCCAGTACTTC.

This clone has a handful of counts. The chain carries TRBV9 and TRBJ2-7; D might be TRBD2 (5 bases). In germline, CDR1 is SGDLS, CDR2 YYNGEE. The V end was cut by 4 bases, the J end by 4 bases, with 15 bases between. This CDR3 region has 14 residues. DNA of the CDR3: TGTGCCAGCAGCCCTGCGGGTCTGGGATACGAGCAGTACTTC. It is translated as CASSPAGLGYEQYF.

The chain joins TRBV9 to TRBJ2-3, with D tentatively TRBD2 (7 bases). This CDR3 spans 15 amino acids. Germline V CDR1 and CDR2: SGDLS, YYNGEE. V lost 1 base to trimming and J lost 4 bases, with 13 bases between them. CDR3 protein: CASSVRAGAPDTQYF. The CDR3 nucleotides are TGTGCCAGCAGCGTAAGGGCGGGGGCCCCAGATACGCAGTATTTT. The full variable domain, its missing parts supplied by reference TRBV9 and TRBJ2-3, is DSGVTQTPKHLITATGQRVTLRCSPRSGDLSVYWYQQSLDQGLQFLIQYYNGEERAKGNILERFSAQQFPDLHSELNLSSLELGDSALYFCASSVRAGAPDTQYFGPGTRLTVL.

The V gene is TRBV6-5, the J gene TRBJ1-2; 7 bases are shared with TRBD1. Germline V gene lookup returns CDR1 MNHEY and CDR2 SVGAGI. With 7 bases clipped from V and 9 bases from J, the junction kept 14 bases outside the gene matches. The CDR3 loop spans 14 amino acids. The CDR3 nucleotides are TGTGCCAGCACGGAAGGGGGCCTCGGTCGAAGCTACACCTTC. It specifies CASTEGGLGRSYTF.

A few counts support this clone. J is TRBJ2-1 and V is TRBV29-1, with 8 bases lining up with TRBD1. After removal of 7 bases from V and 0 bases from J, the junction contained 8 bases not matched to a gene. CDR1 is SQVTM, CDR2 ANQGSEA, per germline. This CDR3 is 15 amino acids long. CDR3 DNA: TGCAGCGACCGACAGGGGCCGAGCTCCTACAATGAGCAGTTCTTC. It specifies CSDRQGPSSYNEQFF.

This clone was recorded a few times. The CDR3, as DNA: TGTGCCAGTAGACAGGGAACGAACACCGGGGAGCTGTTTTTT. Residues: CASRQGTNTGELFF. The rearrangement joins TRBV19 to TRBJ2-2; D may be TRBD1 (6 bases). The germline V gene encodes CDR1 LNHDA and CDR2 SQIVND (reference sequence). The CDR3 is 14 amino acids. The V end lost 6 bases, the J end lost 0 bases, and 8 bases lay between the germline ends.

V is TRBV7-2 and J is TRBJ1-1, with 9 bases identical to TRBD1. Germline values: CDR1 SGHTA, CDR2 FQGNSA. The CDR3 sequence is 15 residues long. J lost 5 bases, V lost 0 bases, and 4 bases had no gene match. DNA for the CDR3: TGTGCCAGCAGCTTAGCGGACAGGGGAGAAACTGAAGCTTTCTTT. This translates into CASSLADRGETEAFF.

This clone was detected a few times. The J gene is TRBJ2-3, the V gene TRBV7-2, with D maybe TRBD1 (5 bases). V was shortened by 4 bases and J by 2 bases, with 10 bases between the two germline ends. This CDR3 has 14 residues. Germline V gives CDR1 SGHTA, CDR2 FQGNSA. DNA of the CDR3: TGTGCCAGCAGCTCAGACAGATTCACAGATACGCAGTATTTT. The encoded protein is CASSSDRFTDTQYF.

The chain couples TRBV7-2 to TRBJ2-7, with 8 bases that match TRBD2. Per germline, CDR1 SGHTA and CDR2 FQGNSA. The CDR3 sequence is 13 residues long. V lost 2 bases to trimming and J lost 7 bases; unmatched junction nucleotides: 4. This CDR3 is CASSLSAGVEQYF. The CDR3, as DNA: TGTGCCAGCAGCTTATCAGCGGGAGTTGAGCAGTACTTC.

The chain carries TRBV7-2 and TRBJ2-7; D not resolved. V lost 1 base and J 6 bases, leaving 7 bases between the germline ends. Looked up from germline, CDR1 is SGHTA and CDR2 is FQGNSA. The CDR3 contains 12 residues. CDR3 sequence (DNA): TGTGCCAGCAGCTTAGGGCCCTTCGAGCAGTACTTC. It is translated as CASSLGPFEQYF.

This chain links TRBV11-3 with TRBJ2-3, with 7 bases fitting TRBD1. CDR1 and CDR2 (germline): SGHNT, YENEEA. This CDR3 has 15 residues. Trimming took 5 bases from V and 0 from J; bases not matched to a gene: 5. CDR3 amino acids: CASSVRQGSTDTQYF. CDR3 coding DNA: TGTGCCAGCAGCGTAAGACAGGGAAGCACAGATACGCAGTATTTT.